One sample yielded the 14 T cell receptor beta chains listed below, sequenced in a study of blood T cell repertoires in COVID-19 (dated by TCRdb to about 2020). The library came from the immunoSEQ multiplex PCR assay. TCRdb provides this immuneACCESS table in a form limited to in-frame rearrangements. Some clones are lacking; in checked studies, under half of them reflect an unresolved V gene, and why the rest are absent is not known. The sample contains 90,000 or so clones, roughly 86% of them found a single time. The ten most abundant clones make up 25% of the sample. The source material was peripheral blood. All receptors come from a human donor in a cohort sampled during active COVID-19.

This chain joins TRBV19 and TRBJ2-3, with a tentative D call TRBD2 (5 bases). Germline CDR1 is LNHDA and CDR2 is SQIVND (reference sequence). The CDR3 covers 14 residues. V was trimmed by 6 bases and J by 2 bases, leaving 12 bases between them. The CDR3 nucleotides are TGTGCCAGTAGGTCGGGATCTTCCACAGATACGCAGTATTTT. This codes for CASRSGSSTDTQYF.

This clone was seen only a few times. This chain links TRBV7-2 with TRBJ1-5; D is ambiguous. CDR3 size: 11 residues. Germline assignment: CDR1 SGHTA and CDR2 FQGNSA. V was clipped by 8 bases and J by 7 bases, with 9 bases between them. In DNA form, the CDR3 reads TGTGCCAGCGGACTTAGGCAGCCCCAGCATTTT. Its protein product is CASGLRQPQHF.

The table lists this clone with many counts. The genes are TRBV5-4 and TRBJ2-2; TRBD2 agrees at 11 bases. Germline V CDR1 and CDR2: SGHNT, YYREEE (reference sequence). V was clipped by 4 bases and J by 5 bases; unmatched bases: 4. CDR3 length equals 15 residues. CDR3 sequence (DNA): TGTGCCAGCAGCCCCTGGACTAGCGGGACCGGGGAGCTGTTTTTT. This codes for CASSPWTSGTGELFF. The full variable domain, in which reference TRBV5-4 and TRBJ2-2 provide the parts outside the CDR3, is ETGVTQSPTHLIKTRGQQVTLRCSSQSGHNTVSWYQQALGQGPQFIFQYYREEENGRGNFPPRFSGLQFPNYSSELNVNALELDDSALYLCASSPWTSGTGELFFGEGSRLTVL.

CDR3 DNA sequence: TGTGCCAGCAGTTACTCCCCGACTAGCAGGACGGGCGAGCAGTACTTC. Translating it yields CASSYSPTSRTGEQYF. The genes are TRBV6-2 or TRBV6-3 and TRBJ2-7; TRBD2 agrees at 7 bases. CDR1 and CDR2 (germline): MNHEY, SVGEGT. The CDR3 is 16 residues long. V lost 0 bases, J lost 6 bases, and 11 bases stayed unmatched.

CDR3 sequence reads: CASTPDSLYGYTF. CDR3 coding DNA: TGTGCCAGCACCCCGGACAGCCTCTATGGCTACACCTTC. The chain uses TRBV2 and TRBJ1-2, with D perhaps TRBD1 (6 bases). The CDR3 runs to 13 residues. Trimming shortened V by 7 bases and J by 4 bases, and 13 bases separated the two germline ends. Germline-derived CDR1 and CDR2 are SNHLY and FYNNEI. Full variable domain (remainder filled in from reference TRBV2 and TRBJ1-2): EPEVTQTPSHQVTQMGQEVILRCVPISNHLYFYWYRQILGQKVEFLVSFYNNEISEKSEIFDDQFSVERPDGSNFTLKIRSTKLEDSAMYFCASTPDSLYGYTFGSGTRLTVV.

The CDR3 sequence is CASSAGGTGGTDTQYF. CDR3 nucleotide sequence: TGTGCCAGCAGTGCGGGGGGCACCGGGGGCACAGATACGCAGTATTTT. V usage is TRBV2 and J usage is TRBJ2-3; possible D gene TRBD2, 7 bases. Germline-derived CDR1 and CDR2 are SNHLY and FYNNEI. The CDR3 is made up of 16 amino acids. The V end lost 4 bases, the J end lost 1 base, and 15 bases lay between the germline ends.

CDR3 bases: TGTGCCAGCAGCCCCACGCAGGGGCCGGGGTTCTTC. Its translation: CASSPTQGPGFF. The rearrangement links TRBV11-2 to TRBJ2-1; D is possibly TRBD1 (6 bases). This CDR3 is 12 amino acids long. Germline lookup yields CDR1 SGHAT and CDR2 FQNNGV. V lost 5 bases to trimming and J lost 15 bases, with 17 bases between them.

V gene TRBV27 combines with J gene TRBJ2-1, with D possibly being TRBD2 (7 bases). V shed 6 bases and J shed 1 base, with 19 bases lying between them. Per the germline V gene, CDR1 is MNHEY and CDR2 is SMNVEV (reference sequence). This CDR3 is built from 17 residues. CDR3 DNA sequence: TGTGCCAGCAGACCTCTACTGGGAGGGGGGTCCTACAATGAGCAGTTCTTC. This codes for CASRPLLGGGSYNEQFF.

This chain uses TRBV25-1 with TRBJ1-4; possible D gene TRBD1, 5 bases. Germline V gene lookup returns CDR1 MGHDK and CDR2 SYGVNS. V was trimmed by 5 bases and J by 4 bases, leaving 14 bases between them. The CDR3 runs 15 residues. The CDR3 reads CASSSRTRDNEKLFF. The CDR3 DNA sequence: TGTGCCAGCAGTTCACGGACACGTGATAATGAAAAACTGTTTTTT.

V and J are TRBV11-2 and TRBJ2-2; D might be TRBD2 (6 bases). Trimming stripped 5 bases from V and 7 bases from J, with 11 bases between. Germline CDR1 reads SGHAT; CDR2 reads FQNNGV. The CDR3 covers 13 residues. The CDR3 region has the DNA TGTGCCAGCAGCATCTACGGGAGCGGGGAGCTGTTTTTT. This sequence encodes CASSIYGSGELFF.

The genes are TRBV5-1 and TRBJ2-7; the D gene is possibly TRBD2 (6 bases). The CDR3 has 15 residues. V dropped 1 base and J dropped 2 bases, with 13 bases sitting between them. Germline CDR1 is SGHRS and CDR2 is YFSETQ. CDR3 protein: CASSLNPSDTYEQYF. Written as DNA, the CDR3 is TGCGCCAGCAGCTTGAATCCTAGCGATACCTACGAGCAGTACTTC.

This clone has just a few counts. This sequence joins TRBV29-1 and TRBJ1-4; D perhaps matches TRBD1 (6 bases). The CDR3 extends over 13 amino acids. Germline-derived CDR1 and CDR2 are SQVTM and ANQGSEA. V was pared by 7 bases and J by 9 bases, with 18 bases between. CDR3 DNA sequence: TGCAGCGGTTCGACAGGTCCCGGGCAAAAACTGTTTTTT. Encoded protein: CSGSTGPGQKLFF.

V usage is TRBV4-1 and J usage is TRBJ2-3; 7 positions agree with TRBD2. V shed 1 base, J shed 5 bases, and the junction held 9 bases outside the gene matches. In germline, CDR1 is MGHRA, CDR2 YSYEKL. CDR3 length: 16 amino acids. The CDR3 sequence is CASSQASGLTGDTQYF. The DNA for the CDR3 is TGCGCCAGCAGCCAAGCTAGCGGACTGACGGGAGATACGCAGTATTTT.

The rearrangement uses TRBV24-1 and TRBJ1-6; D perhaps matches TRBD1 (5 bases). The CDR3 length is 13 residues. The V end lost 5 bases, the J end lost 5 bases, and 6 bases lay between the germline ends. Germline V gives CDR1 KGHDR, CDR2 SFDVKD. The CDR3, as DNA: TGTGCCACCAGTGCAGGGAATAATTCACCCCTCCACTTT. It yields the protein CATSAGNNSPLHF.